This T cell receptor beta chain was profiled in a study of identifying expanded T cells in peripheral blood. Method: immunoSEQ multiplex PCR; TCRdb's copy keeps in-frame clones and lacks some. The repertoire includes approximately 92,000 clones, approximately 85% of them detected once, and approximately 4.5% sits in the top ten. Between the trimmed V and J ends, which lost 4 bases and 8 bases, there was a span of 11 bases. CDR1 and CDR2 from the germline V gene are MRHNA and SNTAGT. This CDR3 has 12 residues. The genes are TRBV6-4 and TRBJ1-2, with unresolved D. The specimen was blood. This sequence was found in a person aged 18 to 70 in good health. The DNA of the CDR3 is TGTGCCAGCAGTGCTGGGGAAGGGGGCTACACCTTC. The encoded protein is CASSAGEGGYTF.